A single sample gave rise to the 27 T cell receptor beta chains below, sequenced in a study of T cell responses to AZD1222 COVID-19 vaccine. Here immunoSEQ multiplex PCR was the method, and the copy in TCRdb shows in-frame clones only, minus some. The sample contains under 150,000 clones, roughly 90% of which appear only once. The sample here was peripheral blood, taken on day 0 of AZD1222 vaccination. The receptors stem from an adult in good health.

The V gene is TRBV19, the J gene TRBJ2-7; D is unresolved. CDR3 length equals 14 residues. Germline lookup yields CDR1 LNHDA and CDR2 SQIVND (reference sequence). Trimming took off 5 bases at V and 3 bases at J, with 14 bases between the two ends. The CDR3 reads CASSVGSALYEQYF. The CDR3, as DNA: TGTGCCAGTAGTGTAGGGTCGGCCCTCTACGAGCAGTACTTC.

The rearrangement links TRBV19 to TRBJ1-2; the D is unclear. The CDR3 has 13 residues. V was cut by 6 bases and J by 7 bases, with 15 bases left in between. Germline values: CDR1 LNHDA, CDR2 SQIVND (reference sequence). The chain's CDR3 is CASSPNAALGYTF. In DNA form, the CDR3 reads TGTGCCAGTAGCCCGAATGCGGCCCTTGGCTACACCTTC.

The chain couples TRBV11-3 to TRBJ1-6; 7 bases line up with TRBD1. V lost 0 bases to trimming and J lost 9 bases; unmatched junction nucleotides: 8. The V gene's germline CDR1 is SGHNT and CDR2 YENEEA. The CDR3 runs 16 residues. The CDR3 protein is CASSLDRGRGSSPLHF. CDR3 nucleotide sequence: TGTGCCAGCAGCTTAGATCGAGGCAGGGGGAGTTCACCCCTCCACTTT.

The chain carries TRBV13 and TRBJ2-3; 8 bases fit TRBD2. The CDR3 has 15 amino acids. The junction had 2 bases not matched to a gene; V was cut back by 0 bases and J by 3 bases. Germline V gene sequence: CDR1 PRHDT, CDR2 FYEKMQ (reference sequence). CDR3 loop: CASSLGAGDTDTQYF. The DNA of the CDR3 is TGTGCCAGCAGCTTAGGAGCGGGAGATACAGATACGCAGTATTTT.

This clone has only one observation. The V call is TRBV3-1 (or the pseudogene TRBV3-2), the J call TRBJ2-7; 9 bases are a match to TRBD1. Germline CDR1 reads LGHDT; CDR2 reads YNNKEL (reference sequence). The length of the CDR3 is 13 residues. With V trimmed by 4 bases and J by 4 bases, 2 bases remained unmatched. Here the CDR3 DNA reads TGTGCCAGCAGCCGAGGACAGGGGTACGAGCAGTACTTC. Amino acids: CASSRGQGYEQYF.

The rearrangement uses TRBV5-1 and TRBJ1-1; D call uncertain. Germline CDR1 reads SGHRS; CDR2 reads YFSETQ. The CDR3 covers 12 residues. V was trimmed by 2 bases and J by 4 bases, leaving 6 bases between them. The CDR3 DNA reads as TGCGCCAGCAGCTTCGGTGGCACTGAAGCTTTCTTT. Its translation is CASSFGGTEAFF.

The chain uses TRBV18 and TRBJ2-2; D perhaps matches TRBD1 (5 bases). CDR1 is KGHSH and CDR2 is LQKENI in the germline V gene. The length of the CDR3 is 17 residues. V lost 3 bases, J lost 2 bases, and 16 bases lay in between. The CDR3 is CASSPTTVTRNTGELFF. Written as DNA, the CDR3 is TGTGCCAGCTCACCGACGACAGTTACCCGCAACACCGGGGAGCTGTTTTTT.

A few counts support this clone. The V gene is TRBV29-1, the J gene TRBJ2-4; 7 nucleotides line up with TRBD1. The CDR3 has 11 amino acids. J lost 6 bases, V lost 7 bases, and 3 bases had no gene match. Germline loops: CDR1 SQVTM, CDR2 ANQGSEA. The CDR3 loop reads CSARQGNIQYF. The CDR3 DNA follows: TGCAGCGCCCGACAGGGAAACATTCAGTACTTC.

The gene calls are TRBV10-1 and TRBJ2-1; TRBD2 matches 10 bases. Germline assignment: CDR1 WNHNN and CDR2 SYGVQD (reference sequence). This CDR3 has 14 residues. V dropped 4 bases and J dropped 7; count of bases not matched to a gene: 4. CDR3: CASSGAGGRNEQFF. The CDR3, as DNA: TGCGCCAGCAGTGGAGCGGGAGGGCGGAATGAGCAGTTCTTC.

The V and J genes are TRBV4-1 and TRBJ1-5; D remains ambiguous. CDR3 length: 14 amino acids. The germline CDR1 and CDR2 sequences are MGHRA and YSYEKL. Between the trimmed V and J ends, which lost 3 bases and 6 bases, there was a span of 12 bases. The CDR3 DNA reads as TGCGCCAGCAGCCAGTATACGTATGGTCAGCCCCAGCATTTT. Residues: CASSQYTYGQPQHF.

The genes are TRBV7-2 and TRBJ2-7; tentative D call: TRBD2 (6 bases). V lost 3 bases and J 4 bases, leaving 19 bases between the germline ends. This CDR3 is 16 amino acids long. Germline CDR1 and CDR2: SGHTA and FQGNSA. Here the CDR3 DNA reads TGTGCCAGCAGCTTCGTTTCCGGGCGGGGTTCTTACGAGCAGTACTTC. Its translation is CASSFVSGRGSYEQYF.

CDR3 coding DNA: TGTGCCAGCAGCTTAGGGGCCGCCCGGGATGAAGCTTTCTTT. Translated: CASSLGAARDEAFF. This chain links TRBV7-9 with TRBJ1-1; no reliable D call. This CDR3 comprises 14 residues. V shed 1 base and J shed 7 bases, with 13 bases lying between them. Germline CDR1 SEHNR, CDR2 FQNEAQ (reference sequence).

This clone occurred once. The V call is TRBV19, the J call TRBJ1-4; TRBD1 aligns across 8 bases. The ends lost 3 bases at V and 1 base at J; junction bases unmatched: 10. The CDR3 has 18 amino acids. Germline assignment: CDR1 LNHDA and CDR2 SQIVND (reference sequence). The CDR3 sequence: CASSIGRGQVGTNEKLFF. In DNA, the CDR3 is TGTGCCAGTAGTATTGGCCGGGGACAGGTGGGAACTAATGAAAAACTGTTTTTT.

CDR3 residues: CASSSLGIAKNIQYF. CDR3 sequence (DNA): TGTGCCAGCAGTTCTCTGGGGATAGCCAAAAACATTCAGTACTTC. This chain uses TRBV27 with TRBJ2-4; D remains ambiguous. From germline, CDR1 is MNHEY and CDR2 SMNVEV (reference sequence). CDR3 length equals 15 residues. V dropped 4 bases and J dropped 0 bases, with 10 bases sitting between them.

This rearrangement joins TRBV9 to TRBJ2-1, with 7 bases lining up with TRBD1. With 4 bases clipped from V and 2 bases from J, the junction kept 9 bases outside the gene matches. CDR1 and CDR2 (germline): SGDLS, YYNGEE. This CDR3 is built from 16 residues. The CDR3 DNA sequence: TGTGCCAGCAGCCCCGAGGCAGGGGGTACCTACAATGAGCAGTTCTTC. As protein: CASSPEAGGTYNEQFF.

The chain joins TRBV19 to TRBJ2-5; 7 positions match TRBD2. Germline V gene lookup returns CDR1 LNHDA and CDR2 SQIVND (reference sequence). This CDR3 is built from 12 residues. V lost 3 bases, J lost 5 bases, and 0 bases stayed unmatched. In nucleotides, the CDR3 is TGTGCCAGTAGTATGCGGGGGGAGACCCAGTACTTC. This encodes CASSMRGETQYF. The full variable domain, completed using reference TRBV19 and TRBJ2-5, is DGGITQSPKYLFRKEGQNVTLSCEQNLNHDAMYWYRQDPGQGLRLIYYSQIVNDFQKGDIAEGYSVSREKKESFPLTVTSAQKNPTAFYLCASSMRGETQYFGPGTRLLVL.

This rearrangement joins TRBV27 to TRBJ2-1; D is perhaps TRBD2 (6 bases). Between the trimmed V and J ends, which lost 5 bases and 1 base, there was a span of 12 bases. The CDR3 length is 15 residues. Per germline, CDR1 MNHEY and CDR2 SMNVEV (reference sequence). The CDR3 bases are TGTGCCAGCAGTCCCCGCGCGGGATCCTACAATGAGCAGTTCTTC. Translated: CASSPRAGSYNEQFF.

The CDR3 is CASSDREVEAFF. CDR3 nucleotide sequence: TGTGCCAGCAGCGACAGGGAAGTTGAAGCTTTCTTT. This sequence joins TRBV6-6 and TRBJ1-1; 7 nucleotides agree with TRBD1. The CDR3 length is 12 residues. The germline V gene encodes CDR1 MNHNY and CDR2 SVGAGI (reference sequence). The trim removed 6 bases at V and 7 bases at J, leaving 5 bases unmatched.

This clone was seen once. The rearrangement uses TRBV5-1 and TRBJ2-1; 9 nucleotides line up with TRBD1. Germline trimming cut 5 bases from V and 6 bases from J; bases unmatched to any gene: 9. Germline CDR1 SGHRS, CDR2 YFSETQ. The CDR3 runs to 15 residues. CDR3 nucleotide sequence: TGCGCCAGCAGTACCCAAACAGGGGGCTCCAATGAGCAGTTCTTC. It encodes CASSTQTGGSNEQFF.

The chain has TRBV6-5 and TRBJ2-7; 7 nucleotides match TRBD1. With V trimmed by 8 bases and J by 2 bases, 6 bases remained unmatched. The CDR3 totals 13 residues. CDR1 is MNHEY, CDR2 SVGAGI, per germline. The CDR3 loop reads CASGPDRAYEQYF. The CDR3 DNA is TGTGCCAGCGGCCCCGACAGGGCCTACGAGCAGTACTTC.

This chain uses TRBV6-5 with TRBJ1-5; no reliable D call. CDR1 MNHEY and CDR2 SVGAGI come from the germline V gene. This CDR3 comprises 13 residues. V dropped 0 bases and J dropped 4 bases, with 4 bases sitting between them. The CDR3 spells CASSYSSNQPQHF. The CDR3 DNA is TGTGCCAGCAGTTACTCGTCTAATCAGCCCCAGCATTTT.

The genes are TRBV5-8 and TRBJ2-7; D may match TRBD1 or TRBD2 (5 bases each). CDR3 length equals 15 residues. Germline CDR1 reads SGHTS; CDR2 reads YDEGEE. The germline V and J ends were trimmed by 3 bases and 4 bases, with 17 bases remaining between them. DNA of the CDR3: TGTGCCAGCAGCTCGGGACCCCCGAACTCTTACGAGCAGTACTTC. Its translation: CASSSGPPNSYEQYF.

The chain employs TRBV2 and TRBJ2-5, with D perhaps TRBD1 (5 bases). CDR1 is SNHLY and CDR2 is FYNNEI in the germline V gene. Trimming removed 10 bases at V and 5 bases at J, with 11 bases between. CDR3 length: 11 amino acids. The CDR3 region is CATTGFETQYF. In DNA form, the CDR3 reads TGTGCCACCACAGGTTTCGAGACCCAGTACTTC.

The V call is TRBV21-1, the J call TRBJ2-7. TRBV21-1 constitutes a pseudogene. The CDR3 sequence is 11 residues long. CDR3 sequence (DNA): TGTGCCAGCAGCAAGGACTACGAGCAGTACTTC. This gives the protein CASSKDYEQYF.

Only a few counts were recorded for this clone. The chain uses TRBV7-2 and TRBJ1-2; 7 bases align to TRBD1. Per germline, CDR1 SGHTA and CDR2 FQGNSA. V trimming: 1 base; J trimming: 4 bases; junction bases outside the gene matches: 0. The CDR3 covers 13 residues. CDR3 DNA sequence: TGTGCCAGCAGCTTAGGACAGGGCTATGGCTACACCTTC. Protein product: CASSLGQGYGYTF.

The chain has TRBV7-9 and TRBJ2-5; 7 bases agree with TRBD1. This CDR3 spans 17 amino acids. The J segment lost 0 bases and the V segment lost 0 bases, leaving 7 bases of the junction unmatched. From germline, CDR1 is SEHNR and CDR2 FQNEAQ (reference sequence). The CDR3: CASSLAVARGYQETQYF. CDR3 bases: TGTGCCAGCAGCTTAGCGGTGGCCAGGGGGTACCAAGAGACCCAGTACTTC.

Here the CDR3 DNA reads TGTGCCAGCAGCCGTTGGGGGGTACAAGAGACCCAGTACTTC. It specifies CASSRWGVQETQYF. The V gene is TRBV5-5, the J gene TRBJ2-5; D perhaps matches TRBD2 (6 bases). CDR1 is SGHKS and CDR2 is YYEKEE in the germline V gene (reference sequence). Trimming cost V 4 bases and J 2 bases, with 12 bases left between them. CDR3 length equals 14 residues.